This T cell receptor (beta chain) was obtained from a study of T cells in Graves' hyperthyroidism and ophthalmopathy. The CDR3 extends over 15 amino acids. V was pared by 3 bases and J by 2 bases, with 7 bases of the junction left unmatched. The germline V gene has CDR1 DFQATT and CDR2 SNEGSKA (reference sequence). The investigators amplified TCR beta CDR3 regions from RNA transcripts. First-round RT-PCR targeting the TCR CDR3 was performed with the HTBI primer set. MiXCR, applied by TCRdb to the multiplex PCR reads, yields one record per CDR3 protein. Of about 600,000 distinct CDR3 sequences in the sample, 12% to 15% were seen once. This clonotype was seen a few times.

Sequencing used blood. The chain carries TRBV20-1 and TRBJ1-2; TRBD1 agrees at 9 bases. This receptor was taken from a woman in her late teens or twenties with Graves' ophthalmopathy. DNA of the CDR3: TGCAGTGCTAGTTCACAGGGGGCGCTAAACTATGGCTACACCTTC. It codes for CSASSQGALNYGYTF.